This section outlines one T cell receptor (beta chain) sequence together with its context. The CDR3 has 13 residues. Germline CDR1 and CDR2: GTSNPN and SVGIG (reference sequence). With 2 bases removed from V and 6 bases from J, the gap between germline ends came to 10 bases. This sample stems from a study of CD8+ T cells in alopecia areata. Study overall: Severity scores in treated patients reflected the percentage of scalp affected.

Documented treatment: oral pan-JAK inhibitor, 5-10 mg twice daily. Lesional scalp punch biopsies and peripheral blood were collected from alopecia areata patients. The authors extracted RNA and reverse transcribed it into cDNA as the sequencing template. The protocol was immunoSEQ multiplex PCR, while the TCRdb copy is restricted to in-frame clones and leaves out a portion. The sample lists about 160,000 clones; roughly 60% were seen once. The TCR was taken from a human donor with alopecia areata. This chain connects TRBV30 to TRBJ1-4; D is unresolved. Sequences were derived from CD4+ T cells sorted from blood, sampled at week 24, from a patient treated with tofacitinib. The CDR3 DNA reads TGTGCCTGGAGTCGGACGGATTATGAAAAACTGTTTTTT. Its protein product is CAWSRTDYEKLFF.